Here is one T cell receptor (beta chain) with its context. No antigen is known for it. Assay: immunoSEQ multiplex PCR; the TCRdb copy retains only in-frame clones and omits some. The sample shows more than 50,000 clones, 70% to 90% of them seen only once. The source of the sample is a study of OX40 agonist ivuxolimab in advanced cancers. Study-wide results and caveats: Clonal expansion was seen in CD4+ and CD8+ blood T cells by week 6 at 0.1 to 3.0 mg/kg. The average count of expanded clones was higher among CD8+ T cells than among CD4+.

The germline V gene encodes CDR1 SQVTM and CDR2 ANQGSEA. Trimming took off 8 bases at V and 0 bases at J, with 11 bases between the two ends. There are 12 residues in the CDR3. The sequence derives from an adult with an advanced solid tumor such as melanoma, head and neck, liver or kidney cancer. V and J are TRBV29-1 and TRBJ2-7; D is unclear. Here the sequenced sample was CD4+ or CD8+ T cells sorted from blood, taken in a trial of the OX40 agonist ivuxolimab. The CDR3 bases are TGCAGCTACCGTAAGGCCTCCTACGAGCAGTACTTC. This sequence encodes CSYRKASYEQYF.